One TCR beta chain is described in this entry. The sample comes from a study of blood T cell repertoires in COVID-19. About the research overall: Sample material is recorded as cDNA or gDNA derived from T cells, B-cell-depleted T cells, or PBMCs.

Per the authors' pipeline: Estimation of nucleated cell counts was performed using reference gene primer amplification. Generated by immunoSEQ multiplex PCR, the TCRdb table keeps only in-frame clones and is missing some. V and J calls and clone size follow that table, whereas D and trimming were derived from the DNA. The sample includes about 300,000 clones, over 85% of them seen just once. Germline CDR1 SNHLY, CDR2 FYNNEI. The V segment lost 5 bases and the J segment 4 bases; nucleotides outside the gene matches: 9. This CDR3 has 15 amino acids. Material: peripheral blood. The chain carries TRBV2 and TRBJ2-5, with TRBD2 identical over 8 bases. The origin of this receptor is a woman in her twenties or thirties with COVID-19, enrolled during active disease. CDR3 sequence: CASSPQAAGGETQYF. For the CDR3, the DNA is TGTGCCAGCAGTCCGCAGGCGGCGGGAGGAGAGACCCAGTACTTC.